The clone carrying this T cell receptor beta chain appeared a single time. Its matching antigen is unknown. The CDR3 spans 16 residues. V lost 4 bases to trimming and J lost 0 bases, with 16 bases between them. Germline CDR1 and CDR2: SGHNT and YYREEE (reference sequence). As defined, naive CD8 cells were CD45RO-negative and positively selected for CCR7, with terminally differentiated effector memory CD45RA+ cells excluded. The data derive from a study of shared clonotypes between healthy human individuals. Points from the study as a whole: What rarefaction showed was incomplete sorted-subset sequencing despite large depth.

Libraries were prepared by immunoSEQ multiplex PCR; TCRdb keeps only in-frame clonotypes and omits some of them. The top ten hold less than 0.13% of the sample, which has around 650,000 clones, roughly 96% seen once. This sequence originates from a woman between 25 and 40 years old in good health. The V gene is TRBV5-4, the J gene TRBJ1-1; D is perhaps TRBD1 (5 bases). Specimen: naive CD8+ T cells sorted from blood. For the CDR3, the DNA is TGTGCCAGCAGCCGGGACCTTCTCCCAATGAACACTGAAGCTTTCTTT. Amino acids: CASSRDLLPMNTEAFF.